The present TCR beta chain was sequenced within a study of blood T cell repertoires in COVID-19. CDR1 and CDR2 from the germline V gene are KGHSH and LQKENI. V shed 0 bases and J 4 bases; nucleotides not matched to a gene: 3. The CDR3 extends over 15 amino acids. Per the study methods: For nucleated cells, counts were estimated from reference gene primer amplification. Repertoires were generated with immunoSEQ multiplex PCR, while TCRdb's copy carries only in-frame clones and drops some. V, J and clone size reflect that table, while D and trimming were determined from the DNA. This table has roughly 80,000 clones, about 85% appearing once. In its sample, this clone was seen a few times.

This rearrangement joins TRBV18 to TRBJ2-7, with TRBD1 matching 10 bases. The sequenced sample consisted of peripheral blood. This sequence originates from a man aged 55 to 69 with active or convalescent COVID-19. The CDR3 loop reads CASSPPGTGEYEQYF. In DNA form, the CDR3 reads TGTGCCAGCTCACCACCCGGGACAGGGGAGTACGAGCAGTACTTC.